One and the same sample provided the 4 T cell receptor beta chains below, sequenced in a study of blood T cell repertoires in COVID-19. Measured with immunoSEQ multiplex PCR; TCRdb has only the in-frame clones, and not every one. The sample carries over 25,000 clones, approximately 88% recorded once. The sequenced material came from peripheral blood. The receptors here all came from an elderly man with active COVID-19.

This clone showed up just a few times. The chain recombines TRBV14 with TRBJ2-4; D possibly corresponds to TRBD1 (5 bases). The CDR3 is 13 amino acids. Germline V lookup: CDR1 SGHDN, CDR2 FVKESK. V lost 1 base and J lost 7, with 8 bases in between. CDR3 bases: TGTGCCAGCAGCCAAGGACAGACTAACATTCAGTACTTC. Translating it yields CASSQGQTNIQYF.

The rearrangement joins TRBV6-5 to TRBJ2-1; D ambiguous. Looked up from germline, CDR1 is MNHEY and CDR2 is SVGAGI. The V and J ends lost 6 bases and 0 bases respectively, with 9 bases between them. There are 14 residues in the CDR3. The CDR3: CASRSLSSYNEQFF. In DNA form, the CDR3 reads TGTGCCAGCAGAAGCCTGAGCTCCTACAATGAGCAGTTCTTC.

This clone was observed a few times. The chain carries TRBV7-2 and TRBJ1-6; 9 nucleotides agree with TRBD1. This CDR3 has 17 amino acids. Germline values: CDR1 SGHTA, CDR2 FQGNSA. J gave up 10 bases and V 5 bases, and 15 bases lay outside the gene matches. The CDR3 bases are TGTGCCAGCAGCGACTTAGTAGAGGGACAGGGAGGGTCACCCCTCCACTTT. It codes for CASSDLVEGQGGSPLHF.

This clone was observed once. The J gene is TRBJ2-1, the V gene TRBV4-2, with a possible D match to TRBD2 (5 bases). CDR3 length: 18 amino acids. CDR1 LGHNA and CDR2 YNFKEQ come from the germline V gene. Trimming cost V 3 bases and J 1 base, with 19 bases left between them. CDR3 protein: CASSQDRTRRESYNEQFF. CDR3 sequence (DNA): TGTGCCAGCAGCCAGGATAGAACTAGGAGAGAGTCCTACAATGAGCAGTTCTTC.